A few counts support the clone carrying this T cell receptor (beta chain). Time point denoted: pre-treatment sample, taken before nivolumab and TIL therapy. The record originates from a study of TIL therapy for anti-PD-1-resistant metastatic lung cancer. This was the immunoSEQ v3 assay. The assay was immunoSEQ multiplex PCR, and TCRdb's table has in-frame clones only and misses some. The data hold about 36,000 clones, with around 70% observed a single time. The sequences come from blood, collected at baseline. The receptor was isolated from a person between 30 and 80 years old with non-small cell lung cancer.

The CDR3 coding sequence is TGCGCCAGCAGCTTGTTCCTAGCGGGGACCGGGGAGCTGTTTTTT. Translated, it gives CASSLFLAGTGELFF. The chain combines TRBV5-1 with TRBJ2-2, with 9 bases fitting TRBD2. J was trimmed by 5 bases and V by 1 base; bases with no gene match: 3. The CDR3 is 15 amino acids. The germline V gene has CDR1 SGHRS and CDR2 YFSETQ. Drawing the rest from reference TRBV5-1 and TRBJ2-2, the complete variable domain is KAGVTQTPRYLIKTRGQQVTLSCSPISGHRSVSWYQQTPGQGLQFLFEYFSETQRNKGNFPGRFSGRQFSNSRSEMNVSTLELGDSALYLCASSLFLAGTGELFFGEGSRLTVL.